The 29 T cell receptor beta chains presented below share a single source sample, sequenced in a study of shared clonotypes between healthy human individuals. The repertoire was sequenced with immunoSEQ multiplex PCR; TCRdb's copy has only in-frame clones and lacks some. The sample lists about 2.3 million clones; over 85% were seen once. Sequenced input: naive CD4+ T cells from PBMCs. Noted subset: CD45RA+ positively selected. All receptors derive from a man aged 18 to 29 in good health. Some clones in this sample may be carry-over from other donors' samples.

The chain couples TRBV19 to TRBJ2-7, with no clear D. CDR3 length: 15 residues. Germline lookup yields CDR1 LNHDA and CDR2 SQIVND (reference sequence). V lost 2 bases and J lost 2, with 13 bases in between. CDR3 in amino acids: CASSIIGSPAYEQYF. The CDR3 coding sequence is TGTGCCAGTAGTATAATAGGGTCCCCAGCCTACGAGCAGTACTTC. The entire variable domain, with the rest obtained from reference TRBV19 and TRBJ2-7, is as follows: DGGITQSPKYLFRKEGQNVTLSCEQNLNHDAMYWYRQDPGQGLRLIYYSQIVNDFQKGDIAEGYSVSREKKESFPLTVTSAQKNPTAFYLCASSIIGSPAYEQYFGPGTRLTVT.

This sequence joins TRBV10-3 and TRBJ2-1; D gene unclear. The germline V gene has CDR1 ENHRY and CDR2 SYGVKD. This CDR3 region has 12 residues. Trimming pared 3 bases from V and 8 bases from J, leaving 8 bases between. The CDR3 spells CAISDAGDEQFF. CDR3 nucleotides: TGTGCCATCAGTGATGCTGGGGATGAGCAGTTCTTC.

This chain connects TRBV9 to TRBJ1-1, with no clear D. The V end lost 4 bases, the J end lost 1 base, and 14 bases lay between the germline ends. The CDR3 extends over 15 amino acids. Germline V gene sequence: CDR1 SGDLS, CDR2 YYNGEE. CDR3 in amino acids: CASSRVRSGNTEAFF. Written as DNA, the CDR3 is TGTGCCAGCAGCCGGGTAAGGTCAGGGAACACTGAAGCTTTCTTT.

The V and J genes are TRBV6-5 and TRBJ1-4; weak D call: TRBD1 (6 bases). Trimming left V 9 bases short and J 8 bases short, with 19 bases between. CDR1 and CDR2 from the germline V gene are MNHEY and SVGAGI. This CDR3 is built from 14 residues. DNA of the CDR3: TGTGCCAGTTCCCGGGGGGGGGCGGAGGAAAAACTGTTTTTT. Amino acids: CASSRGGAEEKLFF.

The genes are TRBV28 and TRBJ2-3, with TRBD2 matching over 7 bases. Looked up from germline, CDR1 is MDHEN and CDR2 is SYDVKM. This CDR3 is built from 15 residues. With V trimmed by 10 bases and J by 4 bases, 14 bases remained unmatched. The CDR3 DNA reads TGTGCCACCCAGCGGACTAGATGGTTTCCAGATACGCAGTATTTT. Encoded protein: CATQRTRWFPDTQYF.

The V call is TRBV6-1, the J call TRBJ1-5; no reliable D call. This CDR3 spans 14 amino acids. Germline V CDR1 and CDR2: MNHNS, SASEGT. V was clipped by 2 bases and J by 4 bases, with 9 bases between them. The CDR3 DNA follows: TGTGCCAGCAGTGAACAGGAGAGAAATCAGCCCCAGCATTTT. Translation gives CASSEQERNQPQHF.

J is TRBJ2-3 and V is TRBV7-2; either TRBD1 or TRBD2 may fit D (5 bases each). Between the trimmed V and J ends, which lost 7 bases and 2 bases, there was a span of 16 bases. From germline, CDR1 is SGHTA and CDR2 FQGNSA. This CDR3 contains 15 residues. The CDR3 DNA reads TGTGCCAGCAACCCGAGGTCCGGGGCCACAGATACGCAGTATTTT. Translation: CASNPRSGATDTQYF.

This clone appeared a single time. This chain uses TRBV6-5 with TRBJ2-3, with a tentative D call TRBD1 (6 bases). Looked up from germline, CDR1 is MNHEY and CDR2 is SVGAGI. The CDR3 is made up of 16 amino acids. The V end lost 2 bases, the J end lost 0 bases, and 12 bases lay between the germline ends. CDR3 residues: CASSYTRTDSTDTQYF. Here the CDR3 DNA reads TGTGCCAGCAGTTACACCCGGACAGATAGCACAGATACGCAGTATTTT.

V usage is TRBV27 and J usage is TRBJ1-4; a weak D match, TRBD1 (6 bases). Trimming pared 4 bases from V and 11 bases from J, leaving 20 bases between. The CDR3 is 15 residues long. Per germline, CDR1 MNHEY and CDR2 SMNVEV (reference sequence). CDR3 nucleotide sequence: TGTGCCAGCAGTTCCCAGGGGCAAGACTGGGGGAAACTGTTTTTT. It encodes CASSSQGQDWGKLFF.

As concerns this clone: The same CDR3 also results from other DNA sequences found in this sample. The J gene is TRBJ1-3, the V gene TRBV5-4; D is unresolved. The germline gives CDR1 SGHNT, CDR2 YYREEE (reference sequence). This CDR3 comprises 14 residues. V shed 0 bases and J shed 1 base, with 5 bases lying between them. CDR3 nucleotides: TGTGCCAGCAGCTTGGCCGGGTCTGGAAACACCATATATTTT. Its protein is CASSLAGSGNTIYF.

The CDR3 DNA follows: TGTGCCAGCACGTCCGGGGGCATGAACACCGGGGAGCTGTTTTTT. This translates into CASTSGGMNTGELFF. This rearrangement joins TRBV7-8 to TRBJ2-2; D may match TRBD1 or TRBD2 (6 bases each). Trimming pared 7 bases from V and 1 base from J, leaving 13 bases between. The V gene's germline CDR1 is SGHVS and CDR2 FQNEAQ. There are 15 residues in the CDR3.

The chain combines TRBV10-1 with TRBJ2-3; 11 bases line up with TRBD1. This CDR3 is built from 15 residues. The germline V gene encodes CDR1 WNHNN and CDR2 SYGVQD (reference sequence). The V segment lost 6 bases and the J segment 4 bases; nucleotides outside the gene matches: 6. The CDR3 bases are TGCGCCAGCAGCTCCCGGGACAGGGGGGCAGATACGCAGTATTTT. It translates to CASSSRDRGADTQYF.

The J gene is TRBJ2-3, the V gene TRBV4-3; perhaps TRBD2 as D (7 bases). CDR3 length: 19 residues. Trimming took off 3 bases at V and 2 bases at J, with 24 bases between the two ends. The germline V gene encodes CDR1 LGHNA and CDR2 YSLEER. This CDR3 is CASSHRGPLGGGTTDTQYF. In DNA, the CDR3 is TGCGCCAGCAGCCACCGCGGCCCCCTAGGGGGGGGGACCACAGATACGCAGTATTTT.

V is TRBV27 and J is TRBJ1-2; D is unclear. The CDR3 is 14 residues long. The V gene lost 5 bases and the J gene lost 7 bases, with 17 bases spanning the gap. The V gene's germline CDR1 is MNHEY and CDR2 SMNVEV (reference sequence). CDR3 sequence (DNA): TGTGCCAGCAGTGTAGGGAGGTCCCCTTTTGGCTACACCTTC. Protein sequence: CASSVGRSPFGYTF.

A remark on this clone: The same CDR3 can be traced to other DNA sequences in this sample. The chain recombines TRBV6-5 with TRBJ1-5; D gene uncertain. Germline CDR1 and CDR2: MNHEY and SVGAGI. The CDR3 extends over 15 amino acids. V was trimmed by 0 bases and J by 2 bases, leaving 8 bases between them. The CDR3 region is CASSYSGVGNQPQHF. For the CDR3, the DNA is TGTGCCAGCAGTTACTCTGGTGTCGGCAATCAGCCCCAGCATTTT.

The V and J genes are TRBV7-3 and TRBJ1-1, with no clear D. In germline, CDR1 is SGHTA, CDR2 FQGTGA. Deletions cut 6 bases from V and 4 bases from J, with 15 bases between. CDR3 length: 14 amino acids. The CDR3 bases are TGTGCCAGCAGTCTTCTCAGTTCAGGCACTGAAGCTTTCTTT. This gives the protein CASSLLSSGTEAFF.

A remark on this clone: Other DNA sequences in the same sample also yield this CDR3. V and J are TRBV28 and TRBJ2-3; D is ambiguous. Germline CDR1 is MDHEN and CDR2 is SYDVKM. This CDR3 region has 13 residues. The ends were cut back, 3 bases at V and 0 bases at J, with 4 bases in the middle. The CDR3 region is CASSLQSTDTQYF. In DNA, the CDR3 is TGTGCCAGCAGTTTGCAGAGCACAGATACGCAGTATTTT.

The J gene is TRBJ2-1, the V gene TRBV7-8; 11 bases are a match to TRBD1. CDR1 SGHVS and CDR2 FQNEAQ come from the germline V gene. J lost 8 bases, V lost 7 bases, and 16 bases had no gene match. The CDR3 loop spans 17 amino acids. CDR3 coding DNA: TGTGCCAGCATGCGGACAGGGGGCTACATGGGGGCGCATGAGCAGTTCTTC. It translates to CASMRTGGYMGAHEQFF.

In its sample, this clone was seen once. The CDR3 here is CASSLPDRGSLYF. DNA for the CDR3: TGTGCCAGCAGTTTGCCCGACAGGGGAAGTCTGTACTTC. The V and J genes are TRBV28 and TRBJ2-5, with 8 nucleotides matching TRBD1. The V gene end was trimmed by 3 bases and the J gene end by 13 bases; junction bases not matched to a gene: 10. The CDR3 runs to 13 residues. CDR1 is MDHEN and CDR2 is SYDVKM in the germline V gene.

This clone was recorded once. This sequence joins TRBV7-9 and TRBJ2-3, with 9 bases fitting TRBD2. Germline values: CDR1 SEHNR, CDR2 FQNEAQ (reference sequence). The CDR3 totals 16 residues. Trimming took 5 bases from V and 7 from J; bases not matched to a gene: 13. The CDR3: CASSQPRASGIYTQYF. The DNA of the CDR3 is TGTGCCAGCAGCCAGCCACGGGCTAGCGGGATCTATACGCAGTATTTT.

The chain is built from TRBV11-2 and TRBJ1-2, with TRBD1 identical over 8 bases. The V segment lost 5 bases and the J segment 2 bases; nucleotides outside the gene matches: 7. Germline V gene sequence: CDR1 SGHAT, CDR2 FQNNGV. This CDR3 spans 15 amino acids. The CDR3 DNA is TGTGCCAGCAGCACTCGACAGGGGAAGAACTATGGCTACACCTTC. Amino acids: CASSTRQGKNYGYTF. The full variable domain, its missing parts supplied by reference TRBV11-2 and TRBJ1-2, is EAGVAQSPRYKIIEKRQSVAFWCNPISGHATLYWYQQILGQGPKLLIQFQNNGVVDDSQLPKDRFSAERLKGVDSTLKIQPAKLEDSAVYLCASSTRQGKNYGYTFGSGTRLTVV.

The genes are TRBV6-5 and TRBJ2-2; TRBD1 is a possible D gene (5 bases). This CDR3 comprises 14 residues. CDR1 and CDR2 from the germline V gene are MNHEY and SVGAGI. V gave up 5 bases and J gave up 0 bases, with 7 bases separating them. For the CDR3, the DNA is TGTGCCAGCAGTGGCAGGGCGAACACCGGGGAGCTGTTTTTT. Protein: CASSGRANTGELFF.

The CDR3 region has the DNA TGTGCCAGCAGCGTGCCGGGACTAGCGGGAGCCTACGAGCAGTACTTC. It yields the protein CASSVPGLAGAYEQYF. This chain uses TRBV11-2 with TRBJ2-7; 14 bases fit TRBD2. Per germline, CDR1 SGHAT and CDR2 FQNNGV. This CDR3 contains 16 residues. V shed 5 bases, J shed 2 bases, and the junction held 5 bases outside the gene matches.

The chain joins TRBV25-1 to TRBJ1-1; possibly TRBD1 for D (6 bases). The V end was cut by 3 bases, the J end by 4 bases, with 12 bases between. The CDR3 loop spans 14 amino acids. Germline loops: CDR1 MGHDK, CDR2 SYGVNS. The CDR3 DNA follows: TGTGCCAGCAGTGATCGGGGGGGCGGCACTGAAGCTTTCTTT. This encodes CASSDRGGGTEAFF.

The genes are TRBV7-7 and TRBJ2-5; weak D call: TRBD2 (6 bases). CDR3 length: 14 amino acids. The germline gives CDR1 SSHAT, CDR2 FNYEAQ (reference sequence). V lost 1 base, J lost 3 bases, and 9 bases lay in between. CDR3 protein: CASSLVGGEETQYF. In DNA, the CDR3 is TGTGCCAGCAGCTTAGTTGGCGGGGAAGAGACCCAGTACTTC. Based on the CDR3 plus reference TRBV7-7 and TRBJ2-5, the full variable domain is GAGVSQSPRYKVTKRGQDVTLRCDPISSHATLYWYQQALGQGPEFLTYFNYEAQPDKSGLPSDRFSAERPEGSISTLTIQRTEQRDSAMYRCASSLVGGEETQYFGPGTRLLVL.

This clone was seen only once. The chain carries TRBV2 and TRBJ1-1; D possibly corresponds to TRBD1 (6 bases). Germline V gene data show CDR1 as SNHLY and CDR2 as FYNNEI. V was cut by 6 bases and J by 0 bases, with 14 bases left in between. The CDR3 is 15 amino acids. The CDR3 sequence is CASRQDSSMNTEAFF. The CDR3 DNA sequence: TGTGCCAGCAGACAGGACAGTAGCATGAACACTGAAGCTTTCTTT.

About this clone itself: This sample includes further DNA sequences coding for the same CDR3. The CDR3 DNA sequence: TGTGCCAGCAGTTTCGGGGGAGGGGAGACCCAGTACTTC. Translated: CASSFGGGETQYF. This sequence joins TRBV28 and TRBJ2-5, with 7 positions matching TRBD2. Germline trimming cut 3 bases from V and 5 bases from J; bases unmatched to any gene: 3. This CDR3 region has 13 residues. Per germline, CDR1 MDHEN and CDR2 SYDVKM.

The V call is TRBV7-9, the J call TRBJ1-2, with no clear D. This CDR3 comprises 14 residues. V lost 2 bases and J lost 2, with 9 bases in between. CDR1 is SEHNR, CDR2 FQNEAQ, per germline (reference sequence). The CDR3 loop is CASSLSSGNYGYTF. For the CDR3, the DNA is TGTGCCAGCAGCTTATCCTCGGGAAACTATGGCTACACCTTC. Full variable domain (remainder filled in from reference TRBV7-9 and TRBJ1-2): DTGVSQNPRHKITKRGQNVTFRCDPISEHNRLYWYRQTLGQGPEFLTYFQNEAQLEKSRLLSDRFSAERPKGSFSTLEIQRTEQGDSAMYLCASSLSSGNYGYTFGSGTRLTVV.

The genes are TRBV11-2 and TRBJ2-1; 7 bases are a match to TRBD1. V dropped 4 bases and J dropped 2; count of bases not matched to a gene: 2. Germline-derived CDR1 and CDR2 are SGHAT and FQNNGV. This CDR3 spans 14 amino acids. This chain's CDR3 is CASSYDRAYNEQFF. CDR3 nucleotide sequence: TGTGCCAGCAGCTACGACAGGGCCTACAATGAGCAGTTCTTC. The variable domain in full, with the rest retrieved from reference TRBV11-2 and TRBJ2-1, is EAGVAQSPRYKIIEKRQSVAFWCNPISGHATLYWYQQILGQGPKLLIQFQNNGVVDDSQLPKDRFSAERLKGVDSTLKIQPAKLEDSAVYLCASSYDRAYNEQFFGPGTRLTVL.